These 17 T cell receptor beta chains were all obtained from the same sample, sequenced in a study of shared clonotypes between healthy human individuals. The repertoire was sequenced with immunoSEQ multiplex PCR; TCRdb's copy has only in-frame clones and lacks some. The table includes some 2.4 million clones, roughly 93% detected once. The sequenced sample consisted of naive CD4+ T cells from PBMCs. The subset: CD45RA+ positively selected. Receptors were obtained from a man aged 18 to 30 in good health. Some clones in this sample may be carry-over from other donors' samples.

The chain links TRBV6-6 to TRBJ2-7; 7 bases are shared with TRBD1. CDR1 is MNHNY, CDR2 SVGAGI, per germline (reference sequence). This CDR3 is built from 12 residues. J lost 6 bases, V lost 8 bases, and 7 bases had no gene match. The CDR3 loop is CASQAYRGEQYF. CDR3 coding DNA: TGTGCCAGCCAAGCGTACAGGGGCGAGCAGTACTTC.

This chain joins TRBV28 and TRBJ1-3; the D gene is possibly TRBD1 (5 bases). The V gene lost 3 bases and the J gene lost 11 bases, with 11 bases spanning the gap. Germline-derived CDR1 and CDR2 are MDHEN and SYDVKM. The CDR3 contains 12 residues. The CDR3 bases are TGTGCCAGCAGTTTCTCCGACAGAGCCATATATTTT. Translated, it gives CASSFSDRAIYF.

The V gene is TRBV28, the J gene TRBJ1-4; D call uncertain. CDR3 length: 12 residues. Germline loops: CDR1 MDHEN, CDR2 SYDVKM. V was pared by 7 bases and J by 5 bases, with 8 bases between. As DNA, the CDR3 is TGTGCCAGCACAGGAAGGAATGAAAAACTGTTTTTT. Translated, it gives CASTGRNEKLFF.

Comment on this clone: At one end the junction does not follow the germline gene, possibly because of a read error. V and J are TRBV28 and TRBJ2-7; the D gene is possibly TRBD2 (6 bases). The germline V gene has CDR1 MDHEN and CDR2 SYDVKM. The CDR3 runs to 16 residues. DNA for the CDR3: TGTGCCAGCATTTCCAGCCTGGGGGACTCAACACTAACTGCAATCTTC. It translates to CASISSLGDSTLTAIF.

The gene calls are TRBV7-9 and TRBJ2-7, with D unclear. Germline CDR1 reads SEHNR; CDR2 reads FQNEAQ (reference sequence). The CDR3 has 15 amino acids. Trimming removed 3 bases at V and 2 bases at J, with 14 bases between. The CDR3 reads CASSLAGVSPYEQYF. The CDR3 nucleotides read TGTGCCAGCAGCTTGGCTGGGGTATCCCCCTACGAGCAGTACTTC.

The chain combines TRBV5-1 with TRBJ2-3; TRBD2 matches 8 bases. The length of the CDR3 is 15 residues. Germline V gene data show CDR1 as SGHRS and CDR2 as YFSETQ. The V and J ends lost 4 bases and 0 bases, in that order; junction bases with no gene match: 4. In nucleotides, the CDR3 is TGCGCCAGCAGCGGCGCTAGCGGGAGCACAGATACGCAGTATTTT. Amino acids: CASSGASGSTDTQYF. The full variable domain, with the rest looked up from reference TRBV5-1 and TRBJ2-3, is KAGVTQTPRYLIKTRGQQVTLSCSPISGHRSVSWYQQTPGQGLQFLFEYFSETQRNKGNFPGRFSGRQFSNSRSEMNVSTLELGDSALYLCASSGASGSTDTQYFGPGTRLTVL.

The rearrangement joins TRBV7-9 to TRBJ2-7; D remains unclear. V lost 5 bases and J lost 0, with 8 bases in between. CDR3 length: 13 residues. The germline V gene has CDR1 SEHNR and CDR2 FQNEAQ (reference sequence). CDR3 loop: CASSIGSSYEQYF. DNA of the CDR3: TGTGCCAGCAGCATAGGGTCCTCCTACGAGCAGTACTTC.

The genes are TRBV5-1 and TRBJ2-2; possible D gene TRBD1, 5 bases. Germline-derived CDR1 and CDR2 are SGHRS and YFSETQ. The V and J ends lost 2 bases and 4 bases respectively, with 9 bases between them. There are 14 residues in the CDR3. The CDR3 reads CASSFEGVTGELFF. In DNA form, the CDR3 reads TGCGCCAGCAGCTTTGAAGGGGTCACCGGGGAGCTGTTTTTT.

A word on this clone: One junction end disagrees with the germline gene, perhaps due to a read error. The chain carries TRBV6-1 and TRBJ1-1; 7 positions agree with TRBD1. Per germline, CDR1 MNHNS and CDR2 SASEGT. This CDR3 is 14 amino acids long. CDR3 region: CASGDRAQMTEAFF. The CDR3 nucleotides read TGTGCCAGCGGTGACAGGGCGCAAATGACTGAAGCTTTCTTT.

V is TRBV23-1 and J is TRBJ1-5; 9 nucleotides align to TRBD1. TRBV23-1 is noted as an ORF with a role that remains uncertain. With V trimmed by 2 bases and J by 0 bases, 14 bases remained unmatched. The CDR3 is 20 amino acids. The CDR3: CASSQQQGARNYGSNQPQHF. The CDR3 DNA is TGCGCCAGCAGTCAACAACAGGGGGCGAGAAACTATGGTAGCAATCAGCCCCAGCATTTT.

This clone was picked up one time. The chain has TRBV28 and TRBJ1-1, with D possibly TRBD1 on 6 matching bases. The CDR3 consists of 13 residues. Germline V CDR1 and CDR2: MDHEN, SYDVKM. V was pared by 8 bases and J by 5 bases, with 15 bases between. CDR3 protein: CASGLRGATEAFF. In DNA, the CDR3 is TGTGCCAGCGGATTACGGGGGGCGACTGAAGCTTTCTTT.

This chain links TRBV15 with TRBJ2-7, with D perhaps matching TRBD2 (7 bases). Trimming left V 6 bases short and J 7 bases short, with 22 bases between. Germline CDR1 is LNHNV and CDR2 is YYDKDF (reference sequence). The CDR3 covers 15 residues. The chain's CDR3 is CATSLGGAVLLEQYF. The CDR3 DNA reads as TGTGCCACCAGTTTGGGGGGGGCGGTGCTTCTGGAGCAGTACTTC.

The chain employs TRBV5-1 and TRBJ2-5; 8 bases are a match to TRBD1. The V gene's germline CDR1 is SGHRS and CDR2 YFSETQ. J gave up 8 bases and V 2 bases, and 11 bases lay outside the gene matches. This CDR3 spans 15 amino acids. The CDR3 sequence is CASSLILTGVETQYF. The DNA of the CDR3 is TGCGCCAGCAGCTTAATCTTGACAGGGGTAGAAACCCAGTACTTC.

Regarding this clone: Other DNA sequences from this sample encode an identical CDR3 as well. The V and J genes are TRBV7-9 and TRBJ2-6; D is unresolved. The CDR3 is 14 residues long. The V gene's germline CDR1 is SEHNR and CDR2 FQNEAQ (reference sequence). The V gene lost 2 bases and the J gene lost 0 bases, with 2 bases spanning the gap. In DNA, the CDR3 is TGTGCCAGCAGCTTAAGCTCTGGGGCCAACGTCCTGACTTTC. This translates into CASSLSSGANVLTF. The variable domain in full, completed from reference TRBV7-9 and TRBJ2-6, reads DTGVSQNPRHKITKRGQNVTFRCDPISEHNRLYWYRQTLGQGPEFLTYFQNEAQLEKSRLLSDRFSAERPKGSFSTLEIQRTEQGDSAMYLCASSLSSGANVLTFGAGSRLTVL.

The genes are TRBV7-8 and TRBJ1-1; D possibly corresponds to TRBD1 (6 bases). Germline CDR1 SGHVS, CDR2 FQNEAQ. Trimming took off 5 bases at V and 11 bases at J, with 21 bases between the two ends. The CDR3 is 14 residues long. CDR3 coding DNA: TGTGCCAGCAGCGCGGGGGCGGCGGGCGCGAGTGCTTTCTTT. It yields the protein CASSAGAAGASAFF.

The gene calls are TRBV2 and TRBJ2-2, with 10 bases identical to TRBD2. This CDR3 is built from 15 residues. Trimming cost V 6 bases and J 8 bases; bases outside gene matches: 9. In germline, CDR1 is SNHLY, CDR2 FYNNEI. CDR3 DNA: TGTGCCAGCAGCGGACTAGCGGTAGGATCGGGGGAGCTGTTTTTT. Its protein is CASSGLAVGSGELFF. Looking up the rest from reference TRBV2 and TRBJ2-2 gives the full variable domain: EPEVTQTPSHQVTQMGQEVILRCVPISNHLYFYWYRQILGQKVEFLVSFYNNEISEKSEIFDDQFSVERPDGSNFTLKIRSTKLEDSAMYFCASSGLAVGSGELFFGEGSRLTVL.

The rearrangement joins TRBV6-5 to TRBJ2-6; D not resolved. Trimming took 2 bases from V and 2 from J, leaving 7 bases between them. CDR1 and CDR2 from the germline V gene are MNHEY and SVGAGI. This CDR3 region has 15 residues. In nucleotides, the CDR3 is TGTGCCAGCAGTTACGGGTATACTGGGGCCAACGTCCTGACTTTC. This codes for CASSYGYTGANVLTF.